This T cell receptor (beta chain) originates from a study of blood T cell repertoires in COVID-19. About the research overall: COVID-19 samples collected from the United States, Italy and Spain covered acute and convalescent phases. From T cells, B-cell-depleted T cells, or PBMCs came the material, which was cDNA or gDNA.

The CDR3 spans 16 residues. After removal of 3 bases from V and 10 bases from J, the junction contained 9 bases not matched to a gene. Germline V gene sequence: CDR1 KGHDR, CDR2 SFDVKD. Assay used: immunoSEQ multiplex PCR; TCRdb lists only in-frame clones, some missing. The sample shows about 240,000 clones, roughly 79% of them seen only once. The specimen sequenced was peripheral blood. This clonotype was obtained from an elderly woman with COVID-19, enrolled during active disease. This rearrangement joins TRBV24-1 to TRBJ2-1, with 12 bases lining up with TRBD1. In DNA, the CDR3 is TGTGCCACCAGTGATGGGGACAGGGGGCCGGGTAGAGAGCAGTTCTTC. Translating gives CATSDGDRGPGREQFF.